This T cell receptor beta chain is from a study of cytotoxic CD8 clonotypes in ibrutinib-treated CLL. As for the study in general: Each sample contained, on average, under 270,000 productive templates and 94,000 or so productive rearrangements. Study-wide points: Having risen at ibrutinib response, clonality had fallen back toward baseline by progression.

This table comes from immunoSEQ multiplex PCR, and its TCRdb copy is limited to in-frame clones, with some not included. Of approximately 33,000 clones in the sample, almost 70% were seen once. V lost 1 base and J lost 7, with 13 bases in between. The CDR3 covers 14 residues. Per germline, CDR1 MGHRA and CDR2 YSYEKL. Genomic DNA in an amount of around 2.2 micrograms was extracted from cryopreserved PBMCs and used for the preparation of TCR beta libraries. Points on this clone: Antigen specificity is unknown.

This chain links TRBV4-1 with TRBJ1-2, with TRBD1 as a possible D gene (5 bases). The material was PBMCs, obtained before ibrutinib treatment. This TCR was recovered from a human donor with chronic lymphocytic leukemia. CDR3 DNA: TGCGCCAGCAGCCAAGGTGACAGCCCTGGTGGCTACACCTTC. Translating it yields CASSQGDSPGGYTF.